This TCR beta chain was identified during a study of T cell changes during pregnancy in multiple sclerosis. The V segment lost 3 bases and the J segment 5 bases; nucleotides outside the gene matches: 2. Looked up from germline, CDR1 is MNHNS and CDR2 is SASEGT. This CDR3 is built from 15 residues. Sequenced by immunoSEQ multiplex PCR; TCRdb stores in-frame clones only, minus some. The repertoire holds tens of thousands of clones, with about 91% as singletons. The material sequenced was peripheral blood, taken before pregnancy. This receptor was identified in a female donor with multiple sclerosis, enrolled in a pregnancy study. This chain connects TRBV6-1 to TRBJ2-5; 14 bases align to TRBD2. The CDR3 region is CASSETSGGAETQYF. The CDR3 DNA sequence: TGTGCCAGCAGTGAGACTAGCGGGGGGGCCGAGACCCAGTACTTC.